Below, 23 T cell receptor beta chains from the same sample are listed, as sequenced in a study of human T cells and chemical hapten exposure. TCRdb processed the RACE reads anew with MiXCR; each CDR3 protein has one entry. This table holds some 180,000 distinct CDR3 sequences, about a fifth found once. The time point here: patch test 1, 2 weeks after DPC sensitization. Treatment specified: therapeutic diphenylcyclopropenone sensitization with weekly scalp DPC. The sample in question was whole blood, obtained in connection with sensitization to the hapten diphenylcyclopropenone (DPC). The receptors were sampled from a woman aged 45-60 years with alopecia areata. Some clones in this sample may be carry-over from other donors' samples.

The chain is built from TRBV20-1 and TRBJ2-7, with 9 bases identical to TRBD1. After removal of 3 bases from V and 6 bases from J, the junction contained 6 bases not matched to a gene. Germline values: CDR1 DFQATT, CDR2 SNEGSKA (reference sequence). The CDR3 is 13 amino acids. This CDR3 is CSASWDRVGEQYF. The CDR3 DNA reads as TGCAGTGCTAGTTGGGACAGGGTTGGCGAGCAGTACTTC.

The chain couples TRBV20-1 to TRBJ1-2, with 8 nucleotides matching TRBD1. Germline trimming cut 0 bases from V and 4 bases from J; bases unmatched to any gene: 4. This CDR3 is 14 amino acids long. Germline V gives CDR1 DFQATT, CDR2 SNEGSKA (reference sequence). CDR3 region: CSARDNRGTYGYTF. The CDR3 DNA sequence: TGCAGTGCTAGAGATAACAGGGGGACCTATGGCTACACCTTC.

The V and J genes are TRBV20-1 and TRBJ1-1; D is uncertain. The germline CDR1 and CDR2 sequences are DFQATT and SNEGSKA (reference sequence). The CDR3 extends over 13 amino acids. V lost 2 bases, J lost 0 bases, and 7 bases lay in between. The CDR3, as DNA: TGCAGTGCTAGATTGGACGTGAACACTGAAGCTTTCTTT. Translated, it gives CSARLDVNTEAFF.

This clonotype was seen only a few times. The chain carries TRBV12-3 or TRBV12-4 and TRBJ2-1; D may be TRBD1 or TRBD2 (6 bases each). The CDR3 has 14 residues. The V end lost 3 bases, the J end lost 6 bases, and 12 bases lay between the germline ends. The CDR3 loop reads CASSFPGGRNEQFF. The DNA of the CDR3 is TGTGCCAGCAGTTTTCCCGGGGGCCGCAATGAGCAGTTCTTC.

The J gene is TRBJ2-2, the V gene TRBV5-5; 8 bases line up with TRBD1. This CDR3 is built from 16 residues. The V and J ends lost 7 bases and 0 bases, in that order; junction bases with no gene match: 8. CDR1 is SGHKS and CDR2 is YYEKEE in the germline V gene (reference sequence). CDR3 sequence: CASRRRDRSNTGELFF. DNA of the CDR3: TGTGCCAGCCGACGACGGGACAGGTCGAACACCGGGGAGCTGTTTTTT.

This chain connects TRBV10-3 to TRBJ1-2; 8 nucleotides line up with TRBD1. This CDR3 spans 16 amino acids. Germline V lookup: CDR1 ENHRY, CDR2 SYGVKD. Trimming removed 7 bases from V and 4 bases from J; junction bases left unmatched: 14. The CDR3 sequence: CAINIGQGASIYGYTF. The CDR3 nucleotides are TGTGCCATCAACATTGGACAGGGCGCAAGCATCTATGGCTACACCTTC.

The chain joins TRBV20-1 to TRBJ2-1; TRBD2 matches 7 bases. The CDR3 runs 13 residues. Germline V gene sequence: CDR1 DFQATT, CDR2 SNEGSKA (reference sequence). Here the CDR3 reads CSAASGLYNEQFF. The CDR3 DNA follows: TGCAGCGCCGCTAGCGGCCTCTACAATGAGCAGTTCTTC.

There are a few counts of this clonotype. The chain uses TRBV7-8 and TRBJ2-1; 8 nucleotides match TRBD2. Germline V gene data show CDR1 as SGHVS and CDR2 as FQNEAQ. The CDR3 length is 16 residues. With V trimmed by 4 bases and J by 1 base, 6 bases remained unmatched. As DNA, the CDR3 is TGTGCCAGCAGCTCCGTTATAGCGGGATCCTACAATGAGCAGTTCTTC. Translated: CASSSVIAGSYNEQFF.

This clonotype was detected only a few times. This chain joins TRBV4-2 and TRBJ2-1; 9 nucleotides line up with TRBD2. The CDR3 runs 16 residues. V lost 0 bases and J lost 4; bases outside the gene matches: 4. Germline V CDR1 and CDR2: LGHNA, YNFKEQ. CDR3 residues: CASSQEWTSEYNEQFF. Here the CDR3 DNA reads TGTGCCAGCAGCCAAGAGTGGACTAGCGAGTACAATGAGCAGTTCTTC.

The chain has TRBV5-1 and TRBJ1-1; D ambiguous. CDR3 size: 15 residues. Germline CDR1 reads SGHRS; CDR2 reads YFSETQ. Trimming left V 0 bases short and J 3 bases short, with 12 bases between. The CDR3 nucleotides are TGCGCCAGCAGCTTGGCCGGACCGGGATACACTGAAGCTTTCTTT. Translation: CASSLAGPGYTEAFF.

This clonotype has just a few counts. The chain recombines TRBV20-1 with TRBJ1-1; a weak D match, TRBD1 (5 bases). From germline, CDR1 is DFQATT and CDR2 SNEGSKA (reference sequence). Trimming took off 1 base at V and 2 bases at J, with 14 bases between the two ends. CDR3 length: 15 amino acids. The CDR3 is CSARATVRGNTEAFF. The CDR3 region has the DNA TGCAGTGCTAGAGCCACAGTAAGGGGAAACACTGAAGCTTTCTTT.

The chain uses TRBV4-1 and TRBJ2-7, with 9 nucleotides matching TRBD2. Germline V lookup: CDR1 MGHRA, CDR2 YSYEKL. This CDR3 region has 15 residues. V lost 2 bases and J lost 5; bases outside the gene matches: 7. CDR3 residues: CASSQNSGSLDEQYF. DNA for the CDR3: TGCGCCAGCAGCCAAAATAGCGGGAGTCTGGACGAGCAGTACTTC.

CDR3 DNA: TGTGCCAGCTCACCCACCGGGAGGGCAGATACGCAGTATTTT. This translates into CASSPTGRADTQYF. This sequence joins TRBV18 and TRBJ2-3, with TRBD2 matching over 8 bases. The CDR3 totals 14 residues. CDR1 and CDR2 from the germline V gene are KGHSH and LQKENI. V shed 3 bases, J shed 4 bases, and the junction held 3 bases outside the gene matches.

The gene calls are TRBV29-1 and TRBJ1-2; 8 positions match TRBD1. CDR1 is SQVTM and CDR2 is ANQGSEA in the germline V gene. V lost 4 bases, J lost 7 bases, and 5 bases stayed unmatched. The CDR3 is 12 amino acids. As DNA, the CDR3 is TGCAGCGTTGGAGAGGGACAGGTTGGCTACACCTTC. This sequence encodes CSVGEGQVGYTF. The full variable domain, completed using reference TRBV29-1 and TRBJ1-2, is SAVISQKPSRDICQRGTSLTIQCQVDSQVTMMFWYRQQPGQSLTLIATANQGSEATYESGFVIDKFPISRPNLTFSTLTVSNMSPEDSSIYLCSVGEGQVGYTFGSGTRLTVV.

This clonotype turned up a few times. The rearrangement links TRBV29-1 to TRBJ2-3; 12 bases align to TRBD2. Losses at the gene ends were 5 bases for V and 5 bases for J; bases not matched to a gene: 2. Germline V gene data show CDR1 as SQVTM and CDR2 as ANQGSEA. This CDR3 comprises 13 residues. The CDR3 here is CSVMTSGRDTQYF. Written as DNA, the CDR3 is TGCAGCGTTATGACTAGCGGGAGAGATACGCAGTATTTT.

The J gene is TRBJ1-1, the V gene TRBV5-6; D remains ambiguous. The length of the CDR3 is 13 residues. Trimming removed 4 bases from V and 11 bases from J, with 18 bases in between. CDR1 SGHDT and CDR2 YYEEEE come from the germline V gene. The CDR3 sequence is CASSVTRSFGAFF. The CDR3 nucleotides read TGTGCCAGCAGCGTTACTCGGAGTTTCGGGGCTTTCTTT. The full variable domain, completed using reference TRBV5-6 and TRBJ1-1, is DAGVTQSPTHLIKTRGQQVTLRCSPKSGHDTVSWYQQALGQGPQFIFQYYEEEERQRGNFPDRFSGHQFPNYSSELNVNALLLGDSALYLCASSVTRSFGAFFGQGTRLTVV.

V is TRBV6-6 and J is TRBJ1-2; D call uncertain. Germline lookup yields CDR1 MNHNY and CDR2 SVGAGI (reference sequence). V was shortened by 5 bases and J by 4 bases, with 8 bases between the two germline ends. The CDR3 loop spans 12 amino acids. The CDR3 DNA reads as TGTGCCAGCAGTATTAAAGCCTATGGCTACACCTTC. As protein: CASSIKAYGYTF.

This clonotype was recorded a few times. The V and J genes are TRBV7-3 and TRBJ2-1; a possible D gene is TRBD1 (5 bases). The V gene lost 5 bases and the J gene lost 7 bases, with 24 bases spanning the gap. Germline assignment: CDR1 SGHTA and CDR2 FQGTGA. This CDR3 is 17 amino acids long. CDR3 sequence reads: CASSPETGPARQNEQFF. Written as DNA, the CDR3 is TGTGCCAGCAGCCCTGAAACAGGCCCGGCCCGACAAAATGAGCAGTTCTTC.

The CDR3 loop is CSVAGRLGVETEAFF. For the CDR3, the DNA is TGCAGCGTTGCGGGACGGCTGGGAGTGGAAACTGAAGCTTTCTTT. The V and J genes are TRBV29-1 and TRBJ1-1, with a tentative D call TRBD1 (5 bases). The CDR3 sequence is 15 residues long. V was pared by 4 bases and J by 5 bases, with 20 bases between. The germline V gene encodes CDR1 SQVTM and CDR2 ANQGSEA.

The V call is TRBV20-1, the J call TRBJ2-7, with D unresolved. The CDR3 is made up of 13 amino acids. Trimming took off 3 bases at V and 6 bases at J, with 15 bases between the two ends. CDR1 and CDR2 from the germline V gene are DFQATT and SNEGSKA (reference sequence). The CDR3 sequence is CSASALVLREQYF. CDR3 sequence (DNA): TGCAGTGCTAGTGCTCTAGTGCTACGCGAGCAGTACTTC.

The chain combines TRBV7-9 with TRBJ1-2, with D possibly being TRBD1 (5 bases). The CDR3 covers 13 residues. CDR1 is SEHNR, CDR2 FQNEAQ, per germline (reference sequence). The V end lost 3 bases, the J end lost 4 bases, and 9 bases lay between the germline ends. CDR3 sequence (DNA): TGTGCCAGCAGCTTTGGGAGGGGCTATGGCTACACCTTC. The encoded protein is CASSFGRGYGYTF.

The V call is TRBV7-6, the J call TRBJ2-2; D unresolved. Germline V gene sequence: CDR1 SGHVS, CDR2 FNYEAQ. V was cut by 2 bases and J by 1 base, with 14 bases left in between. The CDR3 sequence is 17 residues long. CDR3 region: CASSLPTRSRNTGELFF. In DNA form, the CDR3 reads TGTGCCAGCAGCTTACCGACCCGGAGCCGGAACACCGGGGAGCTGTTTTTT. Based on the CDR3 plus reference TRBV7-6 and TRBJ2-2, the full variable domain is GAGVSQSPRYKVTKRGQDVALRCDPISGHVSLYWYRQALGQGPEFLTYFNYEAQQDKSGLPNDRFSAERPEGSISTLTIQRTEQRDSAMYRCASSLPTRSRNTGELFFGEGSRLTVL.

To note about this clonotype: A junction boundary mismatches the germline segment, possibly from a read error. This chain connects TRBV2 to TRBJ2-6; D not resolved. The CDR3 consists of 14 residues. Germline CDR1 reads SNHLY; CDR2 reads FYNNEI. CDR3 bases: TGTGTCAGCAGTGAAAGGACTGGGGCCAACGTCCTGACTTTC. As protein: CVSSERTGANVLTF.